This TCR beta chain was sequenced for a study of cytomegalovirus exposure and HLA in healthy donors. Study-wide points: HLA-A and HLA-B allele assignments for most subjects were reportedly predicted accurately using TCR beta sequences.

Primers included in the PCR were 60 Vbeta and 13 Jbeta primers. Repertoires were generated with immunoSEQ multiplex PCR, while TCRdb's copy carries only in-frame clones and drops some. The top ten clones hold less than 4% of a sample with fewer than 40,000 clones, 70% to 85% of them seen once. About this clone itself: What it binds is not known.

The sequence came from a young woman in good health and CMV-seronegative. The sequencing input was PBMCs.

The CDR3 sequence: CAISAPPGTTSYEQYF. The CDR3 DNA reads TGTGCCATCAGTGCCCCTCCCGGGACTACCTCCTACGAGCAGTACTTC. This chain joins TRBV10-3 and TRBJ2-7; 7 bases are shared with TRBD2. V lost 4 bases, J lost 0 bases, and 9 bases stayed unmatched. The CDR3 has 16 residues. Germline CDR1 and CDR2: ENHRY and SYGVKD.